This TCR beta chain emerged from a study of blood T cells in healthy people across ages. Combining a sample-barcoded 5' primer with a J-beta primer mix, a second PCR ran for roughly 7 to 11 cycles. One entry per CDR3 protein, called by TCRdb with MiXCR from the 5' RACE reads. The sample holds about 640,000 distinct CDR3 sequences, around 43% seen once. This CDR3 contains 16 residues. The V end lost 2 bases, the J end lost 0 bases, and 11 bases lay between the germline ends. Germline V gives CDR1 SGHVS, CDR2 FNYEAQ. This chain links TRBV7-6 with TRBJ2-1; D is unresolved. The specimen was blood. The clonotype was recovered from a man aged 80 or over in good health. The chain's CDR3 is CASSLNGGVSYNEQFF. The CDR3 bases are TGTGCCAGCAGCTTAAATGGTGGGGTCTCCTACAATGAGCAGTTCTTC.